The clone carrying this T cell receptor beta chain has at least ten counts. This entry is derived from a study of CD8 T cells in ankylosing spondylitis. TCRdb reprocessed the 5' RACE reads via MiXCR and lists one record per CDR3 protein. The table has about 240,000 distinct CDR3 sequences, 8% to 9.5% seen once. Losses at the gene ends were 7 bases for V and 0 bases for J; bases not matched to a gene: 7. CDR1 and CDR2 (germline): MNHNS, SASEGT. The CDR3 totals 16 residues. Sequencing input: blood, either unsorted or a sorted T cell fraction (not recorded which). The chain employs TRBV6-1 and TRBJ1-4, with TRBD1 matching over 8 bases. The receptor's source is a male donor with ankylosing spondylitis or in good health (not recorded which). CDR3 coding DNA: TGTGCCAGCACCTGGGACAGGTCTGCAACTAATGAAAAACTGTTTTTT. Translating it yields CASTWDRSATNEKLFF.